The source of this TCR beta chain is a study of blood T cell repertoires in COVID-19. The CDR3 extends over 13 amino acids. Germline V gene data show CDR1 as MNHEY and CDR2 as SVGEGT. V was clipped by 2 bases and J by 2 bases, with 6 bases between them. Here immunoSEQ multiplex PCR was the method, and the copy in TCRdb shows in-frame clones only, minus some. The sample holds 120,000 or so clones, 65% to 90% seen once. This sequence originates from a woman in her sixties with acute or convalescent COVID-19. Sample: peripheral blood. The chain employs TRBV6-2 or TRBV6-3 and TRBJ2-5; the D is unclear. The CDR3 coding sequence is TGTGCCAGCAGTTACGTGTTACAAGAGACCCAGTACTTC. Encoded protein: CASSYVLQETQYF.